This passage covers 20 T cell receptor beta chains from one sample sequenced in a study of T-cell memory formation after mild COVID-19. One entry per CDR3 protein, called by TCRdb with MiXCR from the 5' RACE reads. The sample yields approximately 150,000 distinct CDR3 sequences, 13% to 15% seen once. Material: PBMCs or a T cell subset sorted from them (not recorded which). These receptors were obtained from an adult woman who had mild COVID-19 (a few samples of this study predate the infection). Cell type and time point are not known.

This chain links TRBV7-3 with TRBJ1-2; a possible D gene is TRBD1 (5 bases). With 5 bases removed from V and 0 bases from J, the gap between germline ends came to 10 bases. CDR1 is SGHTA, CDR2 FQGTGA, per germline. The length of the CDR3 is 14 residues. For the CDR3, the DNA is TGTGCCAGCAGCCCTGGGGCGTCTAACTATGGCTACACCTTC. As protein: CASSPGASNYGYTF.

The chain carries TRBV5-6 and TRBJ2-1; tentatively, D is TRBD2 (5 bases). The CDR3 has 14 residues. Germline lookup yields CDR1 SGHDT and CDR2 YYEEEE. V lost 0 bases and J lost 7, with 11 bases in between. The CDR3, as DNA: TGTGCCAGCAGCTTGGGACGGACTTTAAATGAGCAGTTCTTC. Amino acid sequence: CASSLGRTLNEQFF.

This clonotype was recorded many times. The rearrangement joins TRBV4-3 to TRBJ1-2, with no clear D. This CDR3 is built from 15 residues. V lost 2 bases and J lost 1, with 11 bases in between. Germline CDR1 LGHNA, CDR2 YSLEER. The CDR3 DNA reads TGCGCCAGCAGCCAAAGCTCGACAAGTAACTATGGCTACACCTTC. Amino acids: CASSQSSTSNYGYTF.

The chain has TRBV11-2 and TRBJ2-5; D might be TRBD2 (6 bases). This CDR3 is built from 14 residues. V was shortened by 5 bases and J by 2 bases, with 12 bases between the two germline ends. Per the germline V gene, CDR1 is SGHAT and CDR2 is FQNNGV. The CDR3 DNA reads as TGTGCCAGCAGCAAAGACCGGGGGCAAGAGACCCAGTACTTC. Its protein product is CASSKDRGQETQYF.

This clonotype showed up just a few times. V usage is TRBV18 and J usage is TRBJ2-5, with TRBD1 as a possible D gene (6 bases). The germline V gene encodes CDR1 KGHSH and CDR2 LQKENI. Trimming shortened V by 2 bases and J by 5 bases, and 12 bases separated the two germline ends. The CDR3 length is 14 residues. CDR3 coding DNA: TGTGCCAGCTCACCAACAGGGAAGGGGGAGACCCAGTACTTC. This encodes CASSPTGKGETQYF.

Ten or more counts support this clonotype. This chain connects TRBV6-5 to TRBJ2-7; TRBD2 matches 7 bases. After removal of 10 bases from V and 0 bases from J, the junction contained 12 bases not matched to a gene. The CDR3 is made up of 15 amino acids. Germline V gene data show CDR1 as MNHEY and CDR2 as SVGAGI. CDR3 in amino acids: CATRRGEENSYEQYF. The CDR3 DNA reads TGTGCCACGAGACGGGGGGAGGAAAACTCCTACGAGCAGTACTTC.

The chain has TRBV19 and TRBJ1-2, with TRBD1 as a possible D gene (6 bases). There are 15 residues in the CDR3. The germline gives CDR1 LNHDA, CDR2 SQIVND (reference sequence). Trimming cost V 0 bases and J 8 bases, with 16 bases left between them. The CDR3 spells CASSIDPLGGSGYTF. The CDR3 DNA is TGTGCCAGTAGTATAGACCCCCTAGGGGGGTCCGGCTACACCTTC. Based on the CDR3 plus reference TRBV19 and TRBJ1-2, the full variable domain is DGGITQSPKYLFRKEGQNVTLSCEQNLNHDAMYWYRQDPGQGLRLIYYSQIVNDFQKGDIAEGYSVSREKKESFPLTVTSAQKNPTAFYLCASSIDPLGGSGYTFGSGTRLTVV.

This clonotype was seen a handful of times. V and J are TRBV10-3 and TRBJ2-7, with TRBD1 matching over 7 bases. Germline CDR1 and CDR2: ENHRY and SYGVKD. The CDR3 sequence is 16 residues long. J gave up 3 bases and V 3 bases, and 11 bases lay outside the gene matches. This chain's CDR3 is CAISERGEGALYEQYF. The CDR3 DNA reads TGTGCCATCAGTGAACGAGGCGAGGGGGCTCTCTACGAGCAGTACTTC.

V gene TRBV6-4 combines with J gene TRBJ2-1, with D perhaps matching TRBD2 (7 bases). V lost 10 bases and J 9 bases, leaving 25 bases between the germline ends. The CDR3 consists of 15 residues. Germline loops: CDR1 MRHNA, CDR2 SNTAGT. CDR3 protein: CATSVDGGHGGEQFF. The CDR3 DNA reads TGTGCCACCTCGGTCGACGGGGGGCATGGGGGTGAGCAGTTCTTC.

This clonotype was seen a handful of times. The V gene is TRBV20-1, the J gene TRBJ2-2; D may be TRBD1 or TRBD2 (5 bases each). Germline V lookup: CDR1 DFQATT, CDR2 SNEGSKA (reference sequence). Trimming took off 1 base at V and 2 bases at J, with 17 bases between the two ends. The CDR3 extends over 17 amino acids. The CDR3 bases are TGCAGTGCTAGAGGTAGTAGCAGGGAGTATAACACCGGGGAGCTGTTTTTT. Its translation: CSARGSSREYNTGELFF.

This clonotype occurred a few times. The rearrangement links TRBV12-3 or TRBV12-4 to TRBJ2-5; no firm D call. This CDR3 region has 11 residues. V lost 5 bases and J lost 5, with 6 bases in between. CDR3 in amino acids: CASSLLETQYF. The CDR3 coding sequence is TGTGCCAGCAGTCTCTTGGAGACCCAGTACTTC.

The CDR3 sequence: CASSSQAGGPHEQYF. CDR3 coding DNA: TGTGCCAGCAGCTCTCAAGCGGGAGGGCCCCACGAGCAGTACTTC. The chain uses TRBV7-2 and TRBJ2-7, with 10 bases lining up with TRBD2. CDR1 and CDR2 (germline): SGHTA, FQGNSA. V dropped 4 bases and J dropped 5; count of bases not matched to a gene: 8. CDR3 length: 15 amino acids.

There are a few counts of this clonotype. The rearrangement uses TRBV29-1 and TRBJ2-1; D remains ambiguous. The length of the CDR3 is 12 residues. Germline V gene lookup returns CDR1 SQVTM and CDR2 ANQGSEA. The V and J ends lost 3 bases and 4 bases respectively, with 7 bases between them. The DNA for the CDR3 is TGCAGCGTTGATACTGTATACAATGAGCAGTTCTTC. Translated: CSVDTVYNEQFF.

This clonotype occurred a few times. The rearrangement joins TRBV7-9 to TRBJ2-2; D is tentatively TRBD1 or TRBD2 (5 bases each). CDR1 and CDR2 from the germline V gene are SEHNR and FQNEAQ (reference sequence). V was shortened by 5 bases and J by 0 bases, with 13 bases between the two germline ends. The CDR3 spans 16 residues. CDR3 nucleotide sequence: TGTGCCAGCAGCCCAGGGCCGGGGTCGAACACCGGGGAGCTGTTTTTT. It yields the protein CASSPGPGSNTGELFF.

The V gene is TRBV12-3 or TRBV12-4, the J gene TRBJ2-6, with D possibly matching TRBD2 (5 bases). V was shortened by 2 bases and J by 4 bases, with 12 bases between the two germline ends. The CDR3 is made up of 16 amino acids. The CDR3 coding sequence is TGTGCCAGCAGTTTACTCAGCCCGGGAGGGGCCAACGTCCTGACTTTC. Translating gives CASSLLSPGGANVLTF.

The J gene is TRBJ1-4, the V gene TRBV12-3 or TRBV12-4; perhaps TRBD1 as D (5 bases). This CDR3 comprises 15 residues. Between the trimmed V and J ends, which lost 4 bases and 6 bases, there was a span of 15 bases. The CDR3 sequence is CASSSPSGGYEKLFF. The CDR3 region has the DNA TGTGCCAGCAGTTCCCCTTCGGGGGGGTATGAAAAACTGTTTTTT.

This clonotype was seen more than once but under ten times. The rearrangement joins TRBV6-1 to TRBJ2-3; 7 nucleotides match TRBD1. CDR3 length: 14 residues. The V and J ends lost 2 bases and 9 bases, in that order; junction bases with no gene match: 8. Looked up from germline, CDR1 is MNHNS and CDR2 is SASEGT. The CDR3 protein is CASSERGGPLTQYF. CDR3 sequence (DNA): TGTGCCAGCAGTGAAAGAGGGGGCCCGTTGACGCAGTATTTT.

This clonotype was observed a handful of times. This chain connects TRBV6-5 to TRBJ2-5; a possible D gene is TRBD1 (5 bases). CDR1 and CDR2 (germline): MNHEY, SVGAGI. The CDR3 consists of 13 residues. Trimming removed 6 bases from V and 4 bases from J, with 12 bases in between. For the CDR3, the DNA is TGTGCCAGCAGCCACGACAGTGTAGAGACCCAGTACTTC. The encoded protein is CASSHDSVETQYF.

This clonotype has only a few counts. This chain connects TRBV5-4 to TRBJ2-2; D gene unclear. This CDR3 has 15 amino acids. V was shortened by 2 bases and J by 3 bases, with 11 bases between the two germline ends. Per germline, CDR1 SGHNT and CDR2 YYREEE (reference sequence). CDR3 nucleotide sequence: TGTGCCAGCAGCTTTAGCCGGGCTCACACCGGGGAGCTGTTTTTT. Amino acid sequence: CASSFSRAHTGELFF.

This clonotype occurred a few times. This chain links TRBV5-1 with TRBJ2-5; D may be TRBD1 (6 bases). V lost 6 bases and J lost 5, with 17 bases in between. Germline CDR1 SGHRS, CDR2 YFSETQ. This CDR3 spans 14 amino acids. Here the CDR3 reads CASTVGTPGETQYF. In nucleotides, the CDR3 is TGCGCCAGCACGGTTGGGACACCAGGGGAGACCCAGTACTTC. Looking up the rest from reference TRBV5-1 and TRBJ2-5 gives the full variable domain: KAGVTQTPRYLIKTRGQQVTLSCSPISGHRSVSWYQQTPGQGLQFLFEYFSETQRNKGNFPGRFSGRQFSNSRSEMNVSTLELGDSALYLCASTVGTPGETQYFGPGTRLLVL.